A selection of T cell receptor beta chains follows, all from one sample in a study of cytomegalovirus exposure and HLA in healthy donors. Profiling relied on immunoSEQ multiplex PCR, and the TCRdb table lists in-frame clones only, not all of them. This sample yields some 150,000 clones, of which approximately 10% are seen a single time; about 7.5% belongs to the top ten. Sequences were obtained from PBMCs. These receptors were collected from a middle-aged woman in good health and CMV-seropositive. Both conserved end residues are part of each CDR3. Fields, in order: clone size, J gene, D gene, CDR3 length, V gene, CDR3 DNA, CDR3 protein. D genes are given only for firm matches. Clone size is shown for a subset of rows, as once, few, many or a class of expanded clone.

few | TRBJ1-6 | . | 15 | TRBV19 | TGTGCCAGTAGTATAGGGACAGAATATAATTCACCCCTCCACTTT | CASSIGTEYNSPLHF
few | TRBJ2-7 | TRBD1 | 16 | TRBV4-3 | TGCGCCAGCAGCCATTACCTCACAGGGGACACATACGAGCAGTACTTC | CASSHYLTGDTYEQYF
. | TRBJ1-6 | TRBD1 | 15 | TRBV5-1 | TGCGCCAGCAAAATCAGGGACAGCTATAATTCACCCCTCCACTTT | CASKIRDSYNSPLHF
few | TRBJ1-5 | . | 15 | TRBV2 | TGTGCCAGCAGTAAACAGGGTATGAGCAATCAGCCCCAGCATTTT | CASSKQGMSNQPQHF
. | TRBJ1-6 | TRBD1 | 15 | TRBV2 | TGTGCCAGCAGTCTAACCGGGACAGGGGGCCTCCTAAGTGACTTT | CASSLTGTGGLLSDF
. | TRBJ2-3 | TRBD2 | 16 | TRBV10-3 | TGTGCCATCCCCCGACCGGGCGGGAGGCAAAGAGATACGCAGTATTTT | CAIPRPGGRQRDTQYF
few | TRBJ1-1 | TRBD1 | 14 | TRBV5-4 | TGTGCCAGCAGCACTCCGACAGGGTTCACTGAAGCTTTCTTT | CASSTPTGFTEAFF
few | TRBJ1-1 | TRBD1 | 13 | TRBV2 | TGTGCCAGCAATCGGGACAGGGACACTGAAGCTTTCTTT | CASNRDRDTEAFF
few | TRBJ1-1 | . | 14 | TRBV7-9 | TGTGCCAGCAGCTTACCGGGGGGACGGACTGAAGCTTTCTTT | CASSLPGGRTEAFF
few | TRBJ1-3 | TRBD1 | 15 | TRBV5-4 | TGTGCCAGCAGCACAACGGACAGGGCTGGAAACACCATATATTTT | CASSTTDRAGNTIYF
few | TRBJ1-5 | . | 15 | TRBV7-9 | TGTGCCAGCAGCTTACCAGGCCCCCACAATCAGCCCCAGCATTTT | CASSLPGPHNQPQHF
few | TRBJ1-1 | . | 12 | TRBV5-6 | TGTGCCAGCAGCCCCTTCGATGGAGGAGCTTTCTTT | CASSPFDGGAFF
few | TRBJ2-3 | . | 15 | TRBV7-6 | TGTGCCAGCAGCTTAGCGTTGTCAGGGCCAGATACGCAGTATTTT | CASSLALSGPDTQYF
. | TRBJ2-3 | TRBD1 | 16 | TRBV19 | TGTGCCAGTAGTATAGGGGGACAGGTCAGCACAGATACGCAGTATTTT | CASSIGGQVSTDTQYF
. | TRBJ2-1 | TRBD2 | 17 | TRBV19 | TGTGCCAGTAGTATCCGTGGCGGGGCTAGCGGGGTCAATGAGCAGTTCTTC | CASSIRGGASGVNEQFF
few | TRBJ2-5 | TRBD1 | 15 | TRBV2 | TGTGCCAGCAGCCGACAGGGGGTACTCGAAGAGACCCAGTACTTC | CASSRQGVLEETQYF
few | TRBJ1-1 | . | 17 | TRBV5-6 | TGTGCCAGCAGCGACTCTTATAGGGGCAGCCTCGGACGTAGAGCTTTCTTT | CASSDSYRGSLGRRAFF
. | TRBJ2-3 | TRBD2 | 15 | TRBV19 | TGTGCCAGTGGGACTAGCGGGGGGGCGGCAGATACGCAGTATTTT | CASGTSGGAADTQYF
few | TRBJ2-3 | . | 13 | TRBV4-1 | TGCGCCAGCAGCCAAGGTGTGAGAGATACGCAGTATTTT | CASSQGVRDTQYF
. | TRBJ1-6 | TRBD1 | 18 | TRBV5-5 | TGTGCCAGCAGCACCCGACAGGGTTCGAGCTCCTATAATTCACCCCTCCACTTT | CASSTRQGSSSYNSPLHF
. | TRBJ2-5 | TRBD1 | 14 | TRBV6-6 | TGTGCCAGCAGTTCCACAGGGGGCTGGGAGACCCAGTACTTC | CASSSTGGWETQYF
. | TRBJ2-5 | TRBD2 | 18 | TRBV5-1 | TGCGCCAGCAGCCCGGGAGGGCTAGCGGGGGGGTTCCAAGAGACCCAGTACTTC | CASSPGGLAGGFQETQYF
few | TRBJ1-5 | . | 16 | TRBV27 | TGTGCCAGCAGTCCTTTCCTGACAGATAGCAATCAGCCCCAGCATTTT | CASSPFLTDSNQPQHF
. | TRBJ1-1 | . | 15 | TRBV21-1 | TGTGCCAGCAGCAAGCGGGACAGTGGAAACACTGAAGCTTTCTTT | CASSKRDSGNTEAFF
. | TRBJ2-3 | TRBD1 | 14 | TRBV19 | TGTGCCAGTAGTATAGGTGGGACAGGAAGGACGCAGTATTTT | CASSIGGTGRTQYF
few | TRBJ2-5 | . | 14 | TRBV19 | TGTGCCAGTAGTATAAGCACTGCCCAAGAGACCCAGTACTTC | CASSISTAQETQYF